This is a list of T cell receptor beta chains from one sample in a study of T cells in Graves' hyperthyroidism and ophthalmopathy. TCRdb reprocessed the multiplex PCR reads via MiXCR and lists one record per CDR3 protein. The sample carries hundreds of thousands of distinct CDR3 sequences, around a sixth recorded once. The sample was blood. These receptors were obtained from a woman between 18 and 30 years old with Graves' hyperthyroidism. Each CDR3 is given with its conserved first and last residue. D genes are given only for firm matches. Only part of the rows carry a size: once, few, many, or a class if the clone is expanded.

d_call	v_call	j_call	clone_size	cdr3_aa	cdr3_nt
NA	TRBV15	TRBJ2-7	few	CATSRGRDWSSYEQYF	TGTGCCACCAGCAGGGGTAGGGACTGGAGCTCCTACGAGCAGTACTTC
TRBD1	TRBV3-1	TRBJ2-2	many	CASSRMGGQAPWGTGELFF	TGTGCCAGCAGCCGGATGGGGGGACAGGCCCCTTGGGGCACCGGGGAGCTGTTTTTT
TRBD1	TRBV2	TRBJ2-2	many	CASSEVGQDTTGELFF	TGTGCCAGCAGTGAAGTGGGACAGGACACCACCGGGGAGCTGTTTTTT
NA	TRBV9	TRBJ2-7	few	CASSPGGVSYEQYF	TGTGCCAGCAGCCCCGGAGGGGTTTCCTACGAGCAGTACTTC
TRBD1	TRBV27	TRBJ2-5	NA	CASSSGQNHQETQYF	TGTGCCAGCAGTTCGGGACAGAACCACCAAGAGACCCAGTACTTC
TRBD2	TRBV18	TRBJ2-3	many	CASSRGGRLDTQYF	TGTGCCAGCTCACGCGGCGGGAGGTTAGATACGCAGTATTTT
NA	TRBV18	TRBJ1-1	many	CASSPTEMNTEAFF	TGTGCCAGCTCACCCACAGAGATGAACACTGAAGCTTTCTTT
NA	TRBV19	TRBJ1-2	NA	CASSKRQPNNYGYTF	TGTGCCAGTAGTAAAAGACAGCCGAATAACTACGGCTACACCTTC
TRBD1	TRBV4-3	TRBJ1-1	NA	CASSQDRDRPNTEAFF	TGCGCCAGCAGCCAAGACCGGGACAGGCCGAACACTGAAGCTTTCTTT
NA	TRBV6-2/TRBV6-3	TRBJ1-3	NA	CASIHGAGNTIYF	TGTGCCAGCATACATGGGGCTGGAAACACCATATATTTT
NA	TRBV6-5	TRBJ1-1	NA	CASSYSRQDMNTEAFF	TGTGCCAGCAGTTACTCACGTCAAGACATGAACACTGAAGCTTTCTTT
NA	TRBV6-2/TRBV6-3	TRBJ1-5	NA	CASSMRVLGDQPQHF	TGTGCCAGCAGTATGCGGGTCCTCGGCGATCAGCCCCAGCATTTT
TRBD2	TRBV12-3/TRBV12-4	TRBJ2-3	many	CASSRGGLAADTQYF	TGTGCCAGCAGCCGCGGGGGGCTAGCAGCAGATACGCAGTATTTT
TRBD1	TRBV4-2	TRBJ2-2	many	CASSQDGRGTGELFF	TGTGCCAGCAGCCAAGATGGCAGGGGGACCGGGGAGCTGTTTTTT
NA	TRBV29-1	TRBJ2-1	many	CSVEKEHHEQFF	TGCAGCGTTGAAAAGGAACATCATGAGCAGTTCTTC
NA	TRBV27	TRBJ1-5	many	CASSPLPKNQPQHF	TGTGCCAGCAGTCCCCTTCCGAAAAATCAGCCCCAGCATTTT
NA	TRBV5-1	TRBJ2-6	few	CASSLGGIGANVLTF	TGCGCCAGCAGCTTGGGAGGGATTGGGGCCAACGTCCTGACTTTC
NA	TRBV3-1	TRBJ2-3	NA	CASSPGESLFTDTQYF	TGTGCCAGCAGTCCGGGGGAGTCATTGTTTACAGATACGCAGTATTTT
NA	TRBV6-2/TRBV6-3	TRBJ1-1	many	CASKLANRETEAFF	TGTGCCTCCAAGTTAGCCAACAGGGAGACTGAAGCTTTCTTT
NA	TRBV5-1	TRBJ2-5	many	CASSGGSQETQYF	TGTGCCAGCAGCGGTGGATCCCAAGAGACCCAGTACTTC
NA	TRBV5-1	TRBJ2-1	many	CASSLAPAQSSYNEQFF	TGCGCCAGCAGCTTGGCCCCGGCGCAGAGCTCCTACAATGAGCAGTTCTTC
TRBD2	TRBV7-3	TRBJ2-1	NA	CASSPGLAGVVEQFF	TGTGCCAGCAGCCCAGGACTAGCGGGAGTAGTCGAGCAGTTCTTC
NA	TRBV11-1	TRBJ2-2	many	CASSLGPRRGELFF	TGTGCCAGCAGCTTAGGGCCCCGCCGCGGGGAGCTGTTTTTT
NA	TRBV29-1	TRBJ2-7	few	CSVEGPGRPYEQYF	TGCAGCGTTGAAGGCCCGGGGCGGCCCTACGAGCAGTACTTC
NA	TRBV7-9	TRBJ2-5	many	CASSLVTAGRETQYF	TGTGCCAGCAGCTTAGTTACGGCGGGGCGAGAGACCCAGTACTTC
TRBD1	TRBV29-1	TRBJ1-2	few	CSVDLSGAGGKVYTF	TGCAGCGTTGATCTCTCTGGGGCAGGGGGCAAGGTCTACACCTTC
NA	TRBV29-1	TRBJ1-4	many	CSVAGRDEKLFF	TGCAGCGTTGCCGGGAGAGATGAAAAACTGTTTTTT
NA	TRBV6-2/TRBV6-3	TRBJ2-1	NA	CAISDPDNEQFF	TGTGCCATCAGTGACCCTGACAATGAGCAGTTCTTC
NA	TRBV28	TRBJ1-6	few	CASGHSPLHF	TGTGCCAGCGGCCATTCACCCCTCCACTTT
NA	TRBV7-9	TRBJ1-1	many	CASSRDENEAFF	TGTGCCAGCAGCCGGGACGAGAATGAAGCTTTCTTT
TRBD1	TRBV5-4	TRBJ1-2	few	CASSLPGTGVDGYTF	TGTGCCAGCAGCCTACCCGGGACAGGGGTCGATGGCTACACCTTC
TRBD2	TRBV28	TRBJ2-2	NA	CASRPAGLAGVTGELFF	TGTGCCAGCAGACCCGCCGGACTAGCGGGAGTTACCGGGGAGCTGTTTTTT
TRBD2	TRBV20-1	TRBJ2-7	many	CSARSSGMYEQYF	TGCAGTGCACGTTCTAGCGGGATGTACGAGCAGTACTTC
NA	TRBV6-6	TRBJ1-4	many	CASSYSVRVTEKLFF	TGTGCCAGCAGTTACTCGGTTCGGGTCACCGAAAAACTGTTTTTT
TRBD2	TRBV20-1	TRBJ2-7	many	CSAFGLAETYEQYF	TGCAGTGCATTCGGGCTAGCGGAAACCTACGAGCAGTACTTC
TRBD1	TRBV7-8	TRBJ1-2	NA	CASSLGTGGEGYTF	TGTGCCAGCAGCTTAGGAACAGGGGGAGAAGGCTACACCTTC
NA	TRBV18	TRBJ1-4	many	CASSSLRGPIPTGEKLFF	TGTGCCAGCTCATCTCTCAGGGGCCCGATACCGACCGGGGAAAAACTGTTTTTT
NA	TRBV5-1	TRBJ2-3	few	CASSPGTVPVTDTQYF	TGCGCCAGCAGCCCAGGGACTGTGCCAGTCACAGATACGCAGTATTTT
TRBD2	TRBV11-2	TRBJ2-1	many	CASSPKTSGRLNEQFF	TGTGCCAGCAGCCCCAAGACTAGCGGGAGATTGAATGAGCAGTTCTTC
NA	TRBV3-1	TRBJ1-2	NA	CASSQVGGDIEGYTF	TGTGCCAGCAGCCAAGTGGGAGGGGACATCGAGGGCTACACCTTC
NA	TRBV29-1	TRBJ2-7	many	CSVWDTYEQYF	TGCAGCGTGTGGGACACCTACGAGCAGTACTTC
TRBD2	TRBV6-1	TRBJ2-7	many	CASGRRGGAEQYF	TGTGCCAGCGGGCGCCGGGGGGGTGCCGAGCAGTACTTC
NA	TRBV20-1	TRBJ2-7	many	CSARKPDLYEQYF	TGCAGTGCCCGGAAGCCAGATCTCTACGAGCAGTACTTC
NA	TRBV9	TRBJ2-7	few	CASSVGIAAQSYEQYF	TGTGCCAGCAGCGTAGGAATCGCGGCCCAGTCCTACGAGCAGTACTTC
NA	TRBV28	TRBJ1-5	many	CASSLRVGNSNQPQHF	TGTGCCAGCAGTTTAAGGGTGGGAAACAGCAATCAGCCCCAGCATTTT
TRBD2	TRBV12-3/TRBV12-4	TRBJ2-5	many	CASSFTGGGETQYF	TGTGCCAGCAGTTTCACGGGAGGGGGAGAGACCCAGTACTTC
NA	TRBV2	TRBJ2-6	few	CASSRVLSGANVLTF	TGTGCCAGCAGTAGGGTCCTCTCTGGGGCCAACGTCCTGACTTTC
TRBD2	TRBV4-2	TRBJ2-1	few	CASSQQREREQFF	TGTGCCAGCAGCCAACAGCGGGAGCGTGAGCAGTTCTTC
NA	TRBV10-3	TRBJ1-1	NA	CAISDPLLRRTEAFF	TGTGCCATCAGTGATCCCTTATTGAGGAGGACTGAAGCTTTCTTT
NA	TRBV9	TRBJ2-7	NA	CASSAPNLAYEQYF	TGTGCCAGCAGCGCTCCAAATCTGGCCTACGAGCAGTACTTC
NA	TRBV7-9	TRBJ1-6	NA	CASSLGRDSYNSPLHF	TGTGCCAGCAGCTTGGGACGGGACTCCTATAATTCACCCCTCCACTTT
NA	TRBV20-1	TRBJ2-7	NA	CSARDGGRLVPYF	TGCAGTGCTAGAGATGGAGGCAGGTTGGTGCCGTACTTC
NA	TRBV7-7	TRBJ1-5	NA	CAQTLLRIEVGLYCVSNQPQHF	TGTGCTCAGACCCTACTGAGGATAGAGGTAGGGCTTTACTGCGTTAGCAATCAGCCCCAGCATTTT
NA	TRBV20-1	TRBJ1-2	many	CSARAGAAGYTF	TGCAGTGCTAGAGCAGGGGCTGCTGGCTACACCTTC
NA	TRBV3-1	TRBJ1-2	many	CASSTVAGFNYGYTF	TGTGCCAGCAGCACTGTTGCGGGCTTTAACTATGGCTACACCTTC